This passage covers 18 T cell receptor beta chains from one sample sequenced in a study of blood T cell repertoires in COVID-19. Here immunoSEQ multiplex PCR was the method, and the copy in TCRdb shows in-frame clones only, minus some. The sample includes over 45,000 clones, about 81% of them seen just once. Sample: peripheral blood. These TCRs come from a man between 50 and 59 years old with active COVID-19.

CDR3 nucleotide sequence: TGCGCCAGCAGCTTAAATTCGGGCGGGGGCAGGCGAGAGACCCAGTACTTC. Its protein is CASSLNSGGGRRETQYF. The rearrangement joins TRBV5-1 to TRBJ2-5; tentative D call: TRBD2 (7 bases). The germline V gene encodes CDR1 SGHRS and CDR2 YFSETQ. The CDR3 contains 17 residues. The germline V and J ends were trimmed by 2 bases and 4 bases, with 21 bases remaining between them.

V and J are TRBV27 and TRBJ2-7; the D gene is possibly TRBD2 (6 bases). Deletions cut 6 bases from V and 7 bases from J, with 13 bases between. The CDR3 length is 12 residues. Germline V gives CDR1 MNHEY, CDR2 SMNVEV (reference sequence). DNA for the CDR3: TGTGCCAGCAGGCACTGGGGGGATGAGCAGTACTTC. Translating it yields CASRHWGDEQYF.

The chain has TRBV7-2 and TRBJ1-3, with D uncertain. Trimming took 4 bases from V and 3 from J, leaving 7 bases between them. The CDR3 is 13 amino acids. CDR1 SGHTA and CDR2 FQGNSA come from the germline V gene. The CDR3 loop is CASSSGRGNTIYF. The CDR3 bases are TGTGCCAGCAGCTCCGGTCGTGGAAACACCATATATTTT.

V is TRBV19 and J is TRBJ2-1; 12 bases line up with TRBD2. Germline trimming cut 6 bases from V and 4 bases from J; bases unmatched to any gene: 1. There are 14 residues in the CDR3. Germline lookup yields CDR1 LNHDA and CDR2 SQIVND (reference sequence). CDR3 residues: CASRTSGGYNEQFF. The CDR3 DNA sequence: TGTGCCAGTAGGACTAGCGGGGGTTACAATGAGCAGTTCTTC.

The gene calls are TRBV29-1 and TRBJ2-3; D might be TRBD2 (6 bases). Germline-derived CDR1 and CDR2 are SQVTM and ANQGSEA. CDR3 length: 14 residues. V was clipped by 7 bases and J by 1 base, with 15 bases between them. The CDR3 protein is CSGQRGGGTDTQYF. The CDR3 DNA is TGCAGCGGCCAGCGCGGAGGGGGCACAGATACGCAGTATTTT.

This clone was seen a handful of times. This rearrangement joins TRBV29-1 to TRBJ2-1; TRBD1 matches 8 bases. Germline CDR1 is SQVTM and CDR2 is ANQGSEA. The CDR3 is made up of 12 amino acids. V trimming: 6 bases; J trimming: 8 bases; junction bases outside the gene matches: 6. In nucleotides, the CDR3 is TGCAGCGTGAGACAGGGGCGGTATGAGCAGTTCTTC. Translated: CSVRQGRYEQFF.

The chain links TRBV11-3 to TRBJ1-1, with TRBD1 as a possible D gene (6 bases). Per germline, CDR1 SGHNT and CDR2 YENEEA. The CDR3 covers 15 residues. V lost 5 bases and J lost 0, with 13 bases in between. For the CDR3, the DNA is TGTGCCAGCAGCCCCACAGGGAAAGTGAACACTGAAGCTTTCTTT. This sequence encodes CASSPTGKVNTEAFF.

As concerns this clone: Other DNA sequences in this specimen translate into the identical CDR3. This chain uses TRBV5-4 with TRBJ2-3; 11 nucleotides agree with TRBD2. This CDR3 comprises 16 residues. The trim removed 4 bases at V and 2 bases at J, leaving 6 bases unmatched. Germline V lookup: CDR1 SGHNT, CDR2 YYREEE (reference sequence). In nucleotides, the CDR3 is TGTGCCAGCAGCCCGCTAGCGGGGGGAGCCACAGATACGCAGTATTTT. Amino acid sequence: CASSPLAGGATDTQYF.

The chain employs TRBV5-6 and TRBJ2-5, with 7 bases identical to TRBD2. With V trimmed by 4 bases and J by 2 bases, 5 bases remained unmatched. This CDR3 is built from 14 residues. Germline-derived CDR1 and CDR2 are SGHDT and YYEEEE. The CDR3, as DNA: TGTGCCAGCAGCGGGTGGGGGGGACAAGAGACCCAGTACTTC. Its translation is CASSGWGGQETQYF.

This chain uses TRBV27 with TRBJ1-5; 11 bases map to TRBD1. V lost 6 bases to trimming and J lost 4 bases; unmatched junction nucleotides: 5. Germline V gene lookup returns CDR1 MNHEY and CDR2 SMNVEV (reference sequence). CDR3 length: 15 amino acids. The CDR3 spells CASSPGTGGNQPQHF. The DNA for the CDR3 is TGTGCCAGCAGCCCTGGGACAGGGGGGAATCAGCCCCAGCATTTT.

The rearrangement uses TRBV19 and TRBJ1-2; 12 bases are shared with TRBD1. With V trimmed by 4 bases and J by 3 bases, 6 bases remained unmatched. The germline V gene has CDR1 LNHDA and CDR2 SQIVND (reference sequence). The CDR3 runs 16 residues. Here the CDR3 reads CASSKGTGGAYYGYTF. DNA for the CDR3: TGTGCCAGTAGTAAGGGGACAGGGGGCGCTTACTATGGCTACACCTTC.

This chain links TRBV15 with TRBJ2-7, with D possibly being TRBD2 (7 bases). The CDR3 is made up of 16 amino acids. CDR1 and CDR2 (germline): LNHNV, YYDKDF (reference sequence). Trimming pared 0 bases from V and 0 bases from J, leaving 12 bases between. CDR3 in amino acids: CATSRDGGGFSYEQYF. The CDR3 DNA sequence: TGTGCCACCAGCAGAGACGGCGGGGGCTTCTCCTACGAGCAGTACTTC.

CDR3 region: CASSWQVNEKLFF. The CDR3 bases are TGTGCCAGCAGTTGGCAGGTGAATGAAAAACTGTTTTTT. J is TRBJ1-4 and V is TRBV7-2; unclear D gene. CDR1 and CDR2 (germline): SGHTA, FQGNSA. Deletions cut 6 bases from V and 5 bases from J, with 10 bases between. The CDR3 is made up of 13 amino acids.

The J gene is TRBJ1-2, the V gene TRBV4-2, with TRBD1 identical over 9 bases. The length of the CDR3 is 15 residues. Trimming at V came to 1 base and at J to 0 bases, leaving 0 bases not matched to a gene. Per germline, CDR1 LGHNA and CDR2 YNFKEQ. For the CDR3, the DNA is TGTGCCAGCAGCCAAGGACAGGGGGCTAACTATGGCTACACCTTC. Its translation is CASSQGQGANYGYTF.

The rearrangement joins TRBV28 to TRBJ1-1; TRBD1 agrees at 10 bases. CDR1 is MDHEN and CDR2 is SYDVKM in the germline V gene. The CDR3 has 14 residues. The junction had 4 bases not matched to a gene; V was cut back by 5 bases and J by 4 bases. CDR3 residues: CASSLGQGGTEAFF. The CDR3 nucleotides are TGTGCCAGCAGTCTTGGACAGGGGGGCACTGAAGCTTTCTTT.

This clone was detected once. The chain employs TRBV27 and TRBJ2-3; D perhaps matches TRBD1 (6 bases). This CDR3 region has 13 residues. Trimming removed 5 bases at V and 10 bases at J, with 16 bases between. The germline V gene has CDR1 MNHEY and CDR2 SMNVEV (reference sequence). This chain's CDR3 is CASSPGDTLAQYF. The CDR3 bases are TGTGCCAGCAGTCCCGGGGACACCCTGGCGCAGTATTTT.

The CDR3 protein is CASTPHPGAYSNQPQHF. The CDR3 DNA sequence: TGTGCCAGCACCCCCCATCCGGGAGCTTATAGCAATCAGCCCCAGCATTTT. This sequence joins TRBV5-8 and TRBJ1-5; D not resolved. Trimming removed 6 bases at V and 0 bases at J, with 19 bases between. Germline values: CDR1 SGHTS, CDR2 YDEGEE. This CDR3 region has 17 residues.

The chain couples TRBV5-1 to TRBJ2-2; 9 bases are shared with TRBD2. CDR1 SGHRS and CDR2 YFSETQ come from the germline V gene. J lost 0 bases, V lost 4 bases, and 7 bases had no gene match. The CDR3 loop spans 17 amino acids. CDR3 protein: CASSILTSGANTGELFF. The CDR3 nucleotides are TGCGCCAGCAGCATCCTGACTAGCGGCGCGAACACCGGGGAGCTGTTTTTT.